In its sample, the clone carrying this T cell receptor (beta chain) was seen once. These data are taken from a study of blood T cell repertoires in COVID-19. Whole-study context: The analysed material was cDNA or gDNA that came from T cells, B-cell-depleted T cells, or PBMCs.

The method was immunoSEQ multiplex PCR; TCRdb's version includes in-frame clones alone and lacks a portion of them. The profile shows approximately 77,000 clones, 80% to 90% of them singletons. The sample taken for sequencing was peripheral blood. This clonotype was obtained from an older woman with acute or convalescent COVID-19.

The chain's CDR3 is CASSERTYNSPLHF. CDR3 nucleotide sequence: TGTGCCAGCAGCGAGAGGACCTATAATTCACCCCTCCACTTT. The V gene is TRBV7-9, the J gene TRBJ1-6; D remains unclear. V was cut by 5 bases and J by 2 bases, with 7 bases left in between. The CDR3 sequence is 14 residues long. Germline V gene sequence: CDR1 SEHNR, CDR2 FQNEAQ (reference sequence).